These 18 T cell receptor beta chains originate from one sample sequenced in a study of T cells in localized non-small cell lung cancer. Profiled with immunoSEQ multiplex PCR; TCRdb holds only in-frame clones, not every one. Of 78,000 or so clones detected, 84% appear once; the ten largest clones hold more than 2.5%. Sequenced here: peripheral blood, sampled before any cancer treatment. These receptors were taken from a man between 40 and 70 years old with stage I lung adenocarcinoma.

Only a few counts were recorded for this clone. The V call is TRBV2, the J call TRBJ1-5; weak D call: TRBD1 (6 bases). CDR1 is SNHLY and CDR2 is FYNNEI in the germline V gene. The CDR3 is made up of 14 amino acids. Trimming took off 5 bases at V and 3 bases at J, with 11 bases between the two ends. The CDR3 sequence: CASSRQGLNQPQHF. In DNA form, the CDR3 reads TGTGCCAGCAGTCGGCAGGGGCTCAATCAGCCCCAGCATTTT. The whole variable domain, filled in from reference TRBV2 and TRBJ1-5, reads EPEVTQTPSHQVTQMGQEVILRCVPISNHLYFYWYRQILGQKVEFLVSFYNNEISEKSEIFDDQFSVERPDGSNFTLKIRSTKLEDSAMYFCASSRQGLNQPQHFGDGTRLSIL.

The rearrangement links TRBV14 to TRBJ2-1, with 11 bases aligning to TRBD2. This CDR3 contains 16 residues. V gave up 1 base and J gave up 5 bases; unmatched junction bases: 4. The germline V gene encodes CDR1 SGHDN and CDR2 FVKESK. The CDR3 DNA reads as TGTGCCAGCAGCCAAGGAACTAGCGGGGGAAACAATGAGCAGTTCTTC. This sequence encodes CASSQGTSGGNNEQFF.

Of note for this clone: The junction shows a germline mismatch at one end, possibly a read error. Other DNA sequences within the sample encode an identical CDR3. The CDR3 loop is CASRRDQETQYF. The CDR3 region has the DNA TGTGCCAGCAGGCGGGACCAGGAGACCCAGTACTTC. V and J are TRBV28 and TRBJ2-5; possible D gene TRBD2, 6 bases. Per the germline V gene, CDR1 is MDHEN and CDR2 is SYDVKM. The CDR3 runs 12 residues. Combining the CDR3 with reference TRBV28 and TRBJ2-5 gives the whole variable domain DVKVTQSSRYLVKRTGEKVFLECVQDMDHENMFWYRQDPGLGLRLIYFSYDVKMKEKGDIPEGYSVSREKKERFSLILESASTNQTSMYLCASRRDQETQYFGPGTRLLVL.

The chain uses TRBV6-6 and TRBJ2-7; tentative D call: TRBD1 (5 bases). V was shortened by 6 bases and J by 4 bases, with 10 bases between the two germline ends. This CDR3 has 12 residues. Germline CDR1 is MNHNY and CDR2 is SVGAGI (reference sequence). CDR3 coding DNA: TGTGCCAGCAGCCAGGGTCCTTACGAGCAGTACTTC. Translating gives CASSQGPYEQYF.

The chain couples TRBV27 to TRBJ2-7, with TRBD1 matching over 8 bases. The CDR3 totals 13 residues. CDR1 and CDR2 (germline): MNHEY, SMNVEV (reference sequence). V shed 4 bases, J shed 5 bases, and the junction held 4 bases outside the gene matches. The CDR3 coding sequence is TGTGCCAGCAGTTGGACAGGGAACCACGAGCAGTACTTC. This translates into CASSWTGNHEQYF.

The genes are TRBV29-1 and TRBJ1-2; D might be TRBD1 (5 bases). The germline V and J ends were trimmed by 3 bases and 4 bases, with 15 bases remaining between them. Germline V CDR1 and CDR2: SQVTM, ANQGSEA. This CDR3 has 14 residues. The CDR3 DNA is TGCAGCGTTGAGGTCCGGGGCCTCATCTATGGCTACACCTTC. Translating gives CSVEVRGLIYGYTF.

The V call is TRBV7-9, the J call TRBJ2-7, with unresolved D. The CDR3 runs to 12 residues. Germline V gene sequence: CDR1 SEHNR, CDR2 FQNEAQ (reference sequence). V was pared by 1 base and J by 5 bases, with 6 bases between. CDR3 nucleotides: TGTGCCAGCAGCTTAGAGTCCCACGAGCAGTACTTC. Its translation is CASSLESHEQYF.

The CDR3 DNA is TGTGCCAGCACCGCGGATAATAACACTGAAGCTTTCTTT. Protein sequence: CASTADNNTEAFF. This chain connects TRBV11-1 to TRBJ1-1; no reliable D call. With 7 bases removed from V and 2 bases from J, the gap between germline ends came to 11 bases. Looked up from germline, CDR1 is SGHAT and CDR2 is FQDESV (reference sequence). The CDR3 runs to 13 residues.

The DNA of the CDR3 is TGTGCCAGCAGTGAAGATGGACTAGCGGGAGCATCCCACGAGCAGTACTTC. Its translation is CASSEDGLAGASHEQYF. The J gene is TRBJ2-7, the V gene TRBV2, with 13 bases aligning to TRBD2. V lost 1 base to trimming and J lost 5 bases; unmatched junction nucleotides: 8. This CDR3 region has 17 residues. Germline assignment: CDR1 SNHLY and CDR2 FYNNEI.

This chain uses TRBV5-4 with TRBJ2-7; D possibly corresponds to TRBD2 (6 bases). Per germline, CDR1 SGHNT and CDR2 YYREEE (reference sequence). Trimming pared 3 bases from V and 1 base from J, leaving 14 bases between. The CDR3 covers 15 residues. CDR3 amino acids: CASSSPSGGSYEQYF. The DNA of the CDR3 is TGTGCCAGCAGCTCCCCGTCCGGGGGATCCTACGAGCAGTACTTC.

This sequence joins TRBV19 and TRBJ2-4; 14 bases map to TRBD2. The ends lost 4 bases at V and 9 bases at J; junction bases unmatched: 11. The CDR3 sequence is 17 residues long. The germline gives CDR1 LNHDA, CDR2 SQIVND (reference sequence). CDR3 region: CASSTTTSGRAAPIQYF. The CDR3 bases are TGTGCCAGTAGTACTACGACTAGCGGGAGGGCCGCTCCCATTCAGTACTTC.

The rearrangement joins TRBV7-8 to TRBJ2-3; D is uncertain. The CDR3 runs to 14 residues. The germline V and J ends were trimmed by 2 bases and 5 bases, with 11 bases remaining between them. Germline values: CDR1 SGHVS, CDR2 FQNEAQ. The CDR3 region is CASSLMYSEDTQYF. CDR3 DNA: TGTGCCAGCAGCTTAATGTACTCTGAAGATACGCAGTATTTT. The variable domain in full, completed from reference TRBV7-8 and TRBJ2-3, reads GAGVSQSPRYKVAKRGQDVALRCDPISGHVSLFWYQQALGQGPEFLTYFQNEAQLDKSGLPSDRFFAERPEGSVSTLKIQRTQQEDSAVYLCASSLMYSEDTQYFGPGTRLTVL.

DNA of the CDR3: TGTGCCAGCGCCAATCGGGGGAGCCGCCAAGAGACCCAGTACTTC. Its protein is CASANRGSRQETQYF. V is TRBV28 and J is TRBJ2-5, with a tentative D call TRBD2 (6 bases). The V and J ends lost 8 bases and 1 base respectively, with 17 bases between them. The CDR3 is 15 amino acids. Germline lookup yields CDR1 MDHEN and CDR2 SYDVKM.

This clone is a singleton in its sample. The chain recombines TRBV4-1 with TRBJ2-7, with D maybe TRBD1 (6 bases). The V end lost 1 base, the J end lost 3 bases, and 13 bases lay between the germline ends. Germline CDR1 and CDR2: MGHRA and YSYEKL. The CDR3 covers 15 residues. The CDR3 sequence: CASSQGSGARYEQYF. The CDR3, as DNA: TGCGCCAGCAGCCAAGGGTCAGGGGCTCGCTACGAGCAGTACTTC.

The rearrangement uses TRBV5-5 and TRBJ2-6; 9 positions agree with TRBD1. Per germline, CDR1 SGHKS and CDR2 YYEKEE (reference sequence). The CDR3 covers 20 residues. Trimming at V came to 2 bases and at J to 0 bases, leaving 12 bases not matched to a gene. The CDR3 region is CASSFPLGAGQGSGANVLTF. The CDR3 bases are TGTGCCAGCAGCTTCCCTTTGGGCGCGGGACAGGGCTCTGGGGCCAACGTCCTGACTTTC.

J is TRBJ2-3 and V is TRBV27, with 9 bases identical to TRBD1. The CDR3 spans 17 residues. V lost 8 bases and J lost 2; bases outside the gene matches: 14. CDR1 is MNHEY, CDR2 SMNVEV, per germline (reference sequence). CDR3 bases: TGTGCCAGCTCCCCACAGGGGGCAATCCCACTCACAGATACGCAGTATTTT. Encoded protein: CASSPQGAIPLTDTQYF.

This CDR3 is CASSLRMQKLFF. The CDR3 DNA reads TGTGCCAGCAGCTTAAGGATGCAAAAACTGTTTTTT. The V gene is TRBV7-2, the J gene TRBJ1-4; D is unclear. Trimming removed 2 bases at V and 9 bases at J, with 7 bases between. The CDR3 consists of 12 residues. The germline V gene has CDR1 SGHTA and CDR2 FQGNSA.

The sample holds a few counts of this clone. V is TRBV9 and J is TRBJ2-5; tentatively, D is TRBD1 (5 bases). V was pared by 0 bases and J by 2 bases, with 11 bases between. This CDR3 has 15 amino acids. Per the germline V gene, CDR1 is SGDLS and CDR2 is YYNGEE. The CDR3 nucleotides are TGTGCCAGCAGCGTAGGTTCAGGGATTCAAGAGACCCAGTACTTC. This gives the protein CASSVGSGIQETQYF.